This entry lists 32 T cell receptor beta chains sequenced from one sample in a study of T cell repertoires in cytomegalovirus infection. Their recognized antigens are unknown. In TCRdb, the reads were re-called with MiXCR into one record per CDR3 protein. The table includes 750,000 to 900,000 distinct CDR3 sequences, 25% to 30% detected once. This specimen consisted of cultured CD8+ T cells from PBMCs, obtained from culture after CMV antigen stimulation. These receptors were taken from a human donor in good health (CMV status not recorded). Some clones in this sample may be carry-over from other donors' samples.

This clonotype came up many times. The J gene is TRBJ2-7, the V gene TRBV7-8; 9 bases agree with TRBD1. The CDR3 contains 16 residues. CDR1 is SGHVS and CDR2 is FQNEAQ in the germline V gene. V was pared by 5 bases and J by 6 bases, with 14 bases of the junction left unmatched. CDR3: CASSNILGQGTGEQYV. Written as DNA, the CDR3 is TGTGCCAGCAGCAACATCCTGGGACAGGGCACGGGCGAGCAGTACGTC.

The CDR3 DNA reads TGCGCCAGCAGCTTGTTCAGGGGCCCGAACACCGGGGAGCTGTTTTTT. It is translated as CASSLFRGPNTGELFF. The chain is built from TRBV5-1 and TRBJ2-2, with D perhaps matching TRBD1 (6 bases). V was trimmed by 1 base and J by 0 bases, leaving 10 bases between them. The germline V gene has CDR1 SGHRS and CDR2 YFSETQ. The CDR3 length is 16 residues.

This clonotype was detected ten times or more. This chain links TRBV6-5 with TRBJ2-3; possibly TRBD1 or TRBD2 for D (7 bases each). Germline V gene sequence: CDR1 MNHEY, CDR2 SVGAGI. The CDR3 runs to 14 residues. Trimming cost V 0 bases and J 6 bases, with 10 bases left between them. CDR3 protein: CASSYSQGGDTQYF. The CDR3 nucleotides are TGTGCCAGCAGTTACTCCCAGGGGGGGGATACGCAGTATTTT.

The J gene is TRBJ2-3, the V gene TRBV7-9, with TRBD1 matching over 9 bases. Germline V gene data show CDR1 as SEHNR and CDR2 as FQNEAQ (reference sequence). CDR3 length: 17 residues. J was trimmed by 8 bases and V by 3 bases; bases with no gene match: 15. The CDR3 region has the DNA TGTGCCAGCAGCTTTGTGAACCGGGACAGGGAGTTCGCTACGCAGTATTTT. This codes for CASSFVNRDREFATQYF.

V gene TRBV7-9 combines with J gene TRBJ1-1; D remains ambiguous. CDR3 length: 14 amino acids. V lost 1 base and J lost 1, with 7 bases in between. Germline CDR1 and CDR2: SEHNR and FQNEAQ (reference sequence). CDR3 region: CASSLDWENTEAFF. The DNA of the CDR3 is TGTGCCAGCAGCTTAGACTGGGAGAACACTGAAGCTTTCTTT.

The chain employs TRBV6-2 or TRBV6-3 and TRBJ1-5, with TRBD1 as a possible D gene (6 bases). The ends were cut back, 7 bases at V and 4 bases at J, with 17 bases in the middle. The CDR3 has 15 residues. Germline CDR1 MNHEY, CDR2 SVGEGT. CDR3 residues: CASTPQGRWNQPQHF. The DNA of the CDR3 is TGTGCCAGCACCCCACAGGGTAGGTGGAATCAGCCCCAGCATTTT.

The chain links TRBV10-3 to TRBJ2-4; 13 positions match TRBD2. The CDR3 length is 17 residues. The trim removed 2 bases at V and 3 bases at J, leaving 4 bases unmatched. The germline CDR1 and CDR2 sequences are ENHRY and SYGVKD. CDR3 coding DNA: TGTGCCATCAGTGAGCCACTAGCGGGGGGGGGCAAAAACATTCAGTACTTC. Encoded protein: CAISEPLAGGGKNIQYF.

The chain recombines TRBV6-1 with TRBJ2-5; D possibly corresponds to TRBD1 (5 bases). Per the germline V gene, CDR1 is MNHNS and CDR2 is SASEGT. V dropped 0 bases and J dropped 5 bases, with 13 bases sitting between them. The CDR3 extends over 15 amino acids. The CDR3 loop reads CASSEAFTGRETQYF. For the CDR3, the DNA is TGTGCCAGCAGTGAAGCTTTTACAGGAAGGGAGACCCAGTACTTC.

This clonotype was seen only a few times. CDR3 sequence reads: CASTPHVGDLSYEQYF. The CDR3 DNA follows: TGTGCCAGCACTCCCCACGTCGGGGACCTCTCCTACGAGCAGTACTTC. The V and J genes are TRBV6-5 and TRBJ2-7; D could derive from TRBD1 or TRBD2 (5 bases each). Germline CDR1 is MNHEY and CDR2 is SVGAGI. Deletions cut 7 bases from V and 0 bases from J, with 19 bases between. The length of the CDR3 is 16 residues.

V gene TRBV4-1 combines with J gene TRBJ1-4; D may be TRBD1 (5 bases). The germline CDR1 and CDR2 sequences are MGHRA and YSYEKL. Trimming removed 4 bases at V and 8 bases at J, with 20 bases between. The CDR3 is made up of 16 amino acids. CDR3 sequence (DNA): TGCGCCAGCAGCCCCCGGCAGGGCCCGCCCCTGGAAAAACTGTTTTTT. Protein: CASSPRQGPPLEKLFF.

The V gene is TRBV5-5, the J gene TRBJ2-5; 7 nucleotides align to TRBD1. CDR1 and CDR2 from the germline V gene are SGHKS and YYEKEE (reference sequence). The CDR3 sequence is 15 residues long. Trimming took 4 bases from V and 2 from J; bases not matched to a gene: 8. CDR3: CASSQADRVQETQYF. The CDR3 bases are TGTGCCAGCAGCCAAGCTGACAGGGTACAAGAGACCCAGTACTTC.

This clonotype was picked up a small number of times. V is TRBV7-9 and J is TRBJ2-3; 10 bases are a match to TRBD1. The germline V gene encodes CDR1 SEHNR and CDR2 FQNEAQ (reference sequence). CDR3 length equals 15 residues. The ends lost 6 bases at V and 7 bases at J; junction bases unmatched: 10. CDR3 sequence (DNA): TGTGCCAGCAGGGACCGGGACAGGGGCCTAAATACGCAGTATTTT. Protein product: CASRDRDRGLNTQYF.

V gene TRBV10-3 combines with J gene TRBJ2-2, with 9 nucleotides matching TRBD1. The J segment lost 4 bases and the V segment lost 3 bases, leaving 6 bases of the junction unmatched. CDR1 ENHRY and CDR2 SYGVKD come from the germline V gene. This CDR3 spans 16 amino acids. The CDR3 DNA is TGTGCCATCAGTGAAGACAGGGGGGGCGGCACCGGGGAGCTGTTTTTT. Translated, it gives CAISEDRGGGTGELFF.

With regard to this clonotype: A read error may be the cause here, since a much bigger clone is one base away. CDR3 amino acids: CASSRAGVAYEQYF. The CDR3, as DNA: TGTGCCAGCAGCCGAGCCGGGGTTGCCTACGAGCAGTACTTC. The chain couples TRBV7-6 to TRBJ2-7; weak D call: TRBD2 (5 bases). The CDR3 totals 14 residues. In germline, CDR1 is SGHVS, CDR2 FNYEAQ. V shed 5 bases and J shed 2 bases, with 13 bases lying between them.

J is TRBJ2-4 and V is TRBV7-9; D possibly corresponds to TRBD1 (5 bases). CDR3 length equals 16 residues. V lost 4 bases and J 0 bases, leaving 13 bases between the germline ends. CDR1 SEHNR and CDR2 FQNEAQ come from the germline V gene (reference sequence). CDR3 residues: CASSSGAVLAKNIQYF. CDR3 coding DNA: TGTGCCAGCAGCTCTGGGGCCGTATTAGCCAAAAACATTCAGTACTTC.

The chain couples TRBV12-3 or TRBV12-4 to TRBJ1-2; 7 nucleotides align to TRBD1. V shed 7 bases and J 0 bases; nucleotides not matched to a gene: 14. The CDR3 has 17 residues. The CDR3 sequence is CASTPEGAGLANYGYTF. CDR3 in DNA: TGTGCCAGCACCCCAGAGGGGGCAGGGCTAGCTAACTATGGCTACACCTTC.

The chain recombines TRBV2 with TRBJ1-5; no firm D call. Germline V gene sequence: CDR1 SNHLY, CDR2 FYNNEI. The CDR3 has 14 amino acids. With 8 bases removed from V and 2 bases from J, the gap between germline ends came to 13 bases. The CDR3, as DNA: TGTGCCAGCCATGCGGGATTCGGCAATCAGCCCCAGCATTTT. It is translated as CASHAGFGNQPQHF. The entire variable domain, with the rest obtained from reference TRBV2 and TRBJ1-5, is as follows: EPEVTQTPSHQVTQMGQEVILRCVPISNHLYFYWYRQILGQKVEFLVSFYNNEISEKSEIFDDQFSVERPDGSNFTLKIRSTKLEDSAMYFCASHAGFGNQPQHFGDGTRLSIL.

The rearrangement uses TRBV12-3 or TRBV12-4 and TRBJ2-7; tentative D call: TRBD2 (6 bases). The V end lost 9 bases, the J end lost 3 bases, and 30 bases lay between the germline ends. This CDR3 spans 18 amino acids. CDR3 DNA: TGTGCCAGTCGGCCTTATGCTACTAGCTCAAGGACGATCTACGAGCAGTACTTC. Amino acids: CASRPYATSSRTIYEQYF.

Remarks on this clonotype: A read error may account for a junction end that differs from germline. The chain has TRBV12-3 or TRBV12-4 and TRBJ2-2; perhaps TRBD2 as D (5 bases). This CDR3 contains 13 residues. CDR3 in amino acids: CASSNSPTGEPFF. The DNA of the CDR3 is TGTGCCAGCAGCAATAGCCCCACCGGGGAGCCGTTTTTT.

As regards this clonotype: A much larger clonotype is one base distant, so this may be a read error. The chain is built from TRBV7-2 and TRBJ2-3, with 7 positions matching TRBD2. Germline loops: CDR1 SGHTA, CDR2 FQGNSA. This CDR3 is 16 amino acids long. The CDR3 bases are TGTGTCAGCAGCTTAGGGGAGGGGTGGCCCACAGATACGCAGTATTTT. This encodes CVSSLGEGWPTDTQYF.

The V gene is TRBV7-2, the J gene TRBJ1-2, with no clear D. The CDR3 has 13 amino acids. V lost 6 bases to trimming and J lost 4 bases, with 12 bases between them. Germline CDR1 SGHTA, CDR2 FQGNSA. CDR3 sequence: CASSFTESYGYTF. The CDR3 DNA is TGTGCCAGCAGTTTCACAGAGAGCTATGGCTACACCTTC.

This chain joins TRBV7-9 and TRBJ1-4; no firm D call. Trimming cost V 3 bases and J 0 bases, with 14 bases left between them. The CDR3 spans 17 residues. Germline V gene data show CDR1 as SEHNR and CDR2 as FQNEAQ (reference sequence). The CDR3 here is CASSFSRWETTNEKLFF. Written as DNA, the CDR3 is TGTGCCAGCAGCTTTTCGAGGTGGGAAACAACTAATGAAAAACTGTTTTTT.

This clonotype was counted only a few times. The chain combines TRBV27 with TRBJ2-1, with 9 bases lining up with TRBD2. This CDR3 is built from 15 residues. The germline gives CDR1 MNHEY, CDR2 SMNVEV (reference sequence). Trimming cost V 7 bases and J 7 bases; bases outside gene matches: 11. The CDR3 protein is CASIKIAGAGNEQFF. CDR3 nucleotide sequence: TGTGCCAGCATCAAAATAGCGGGGGCTGGGAATGAGCAGTTCTTC.

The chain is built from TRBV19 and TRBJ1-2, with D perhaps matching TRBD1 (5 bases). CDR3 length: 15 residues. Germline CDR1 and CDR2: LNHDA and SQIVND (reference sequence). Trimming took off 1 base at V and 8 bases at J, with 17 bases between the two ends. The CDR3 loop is CASSIGAGSMEGYTF. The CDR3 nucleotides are TGTGCCAGTAGTATAGGCGCAGGGTCGATGGAGGGCTACACCTTC. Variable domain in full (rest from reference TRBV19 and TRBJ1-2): DGGITQSPKYLFRKEGQNVTLSCEQNLNHDAMYWYRQDPGQGLRLIYYSQIVNDFQKGDIAEGYSVSREKKESFPLTVTSAQKNPTAFYLCASSIGAGSMEGYTFGSGTRLTVV.

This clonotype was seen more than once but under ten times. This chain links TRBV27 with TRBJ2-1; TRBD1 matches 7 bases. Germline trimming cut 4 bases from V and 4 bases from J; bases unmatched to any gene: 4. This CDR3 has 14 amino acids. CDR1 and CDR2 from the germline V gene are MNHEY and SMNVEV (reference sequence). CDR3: CASSWGRGYNEQFF. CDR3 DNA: TGTGCCAGCAGTTGGGGCAGGGGGTACAATGAGCAGTTCTTC.

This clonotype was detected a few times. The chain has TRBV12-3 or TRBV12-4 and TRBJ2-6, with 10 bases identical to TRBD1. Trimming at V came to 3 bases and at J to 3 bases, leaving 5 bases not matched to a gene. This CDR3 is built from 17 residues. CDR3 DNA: TGTGCCAGCAGTTTCGTGACAGGGGGCGGTGGGGCCAACGTCCTGACTTTC. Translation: CASSFVTGGGGANVLTF.

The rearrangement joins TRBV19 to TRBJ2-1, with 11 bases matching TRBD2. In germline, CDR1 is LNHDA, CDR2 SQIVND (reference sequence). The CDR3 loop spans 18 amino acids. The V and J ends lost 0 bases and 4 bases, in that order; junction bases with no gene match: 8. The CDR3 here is CASSIDGASGGSYNEQFF. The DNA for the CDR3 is TGTGCCAGTAGTATAGATGGGGCTAGCGGGGGGTCTTACAATGAGCAGTTCTTC.

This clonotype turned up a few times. The CDR3 reads CASSRTAASYNEQFF. CDR3 DNA sequence: TGTGCCAGTAGTCGGACAGCGGCTTCCTACAATGAGCAGTTCTTC. This rearrangement joins TRBV19 to TRBJ2-1; D might be TRBD1 (6 bases). V was clipped by 5 bases and J by 1 base, with 12 bases between them. The germline CDR1 and CDR2 sequences are LNHDA and SQIVND (reference sequence). The CDR3 sequence is 15 residues long.

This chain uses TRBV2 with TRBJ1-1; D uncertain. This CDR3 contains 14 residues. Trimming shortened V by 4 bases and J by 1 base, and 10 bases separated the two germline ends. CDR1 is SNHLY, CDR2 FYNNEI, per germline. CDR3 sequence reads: CASSVGAANTEAFF. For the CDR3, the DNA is TGTGCCAGCAGTGTTGGTGCAGCGAACACTGAAGCTTTCTTT. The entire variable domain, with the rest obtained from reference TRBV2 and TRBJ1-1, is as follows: EPEVTQTPSHQVTQMGQEVILRCVPISNHLYFYWYRQILGQKVEFLVSFYNNEISEKSEIFDDQFSVERPDGSNFTLKIRSTKLEDSAMYFCASSVGAANTEAFFGQGTRLTVV.

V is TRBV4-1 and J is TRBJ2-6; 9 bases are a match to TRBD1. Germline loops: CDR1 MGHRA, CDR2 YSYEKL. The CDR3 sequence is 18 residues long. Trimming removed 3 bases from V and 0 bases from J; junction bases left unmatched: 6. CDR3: CASSQWTGVASGANVLTF. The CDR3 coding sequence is TGCGCCAGCAGCCAGTGGACAGGGGTGGCCTCTGGGGCCAACGTCCTGACTTTC.

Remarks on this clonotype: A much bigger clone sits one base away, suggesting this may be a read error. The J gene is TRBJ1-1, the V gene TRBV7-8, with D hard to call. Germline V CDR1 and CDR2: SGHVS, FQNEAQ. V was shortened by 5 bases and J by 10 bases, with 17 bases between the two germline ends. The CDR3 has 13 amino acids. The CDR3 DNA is TGTGCCAGCAGCACAAATCAGGCTCCGGGAGCTTTCTTT. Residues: CASSTNQAPGAFF. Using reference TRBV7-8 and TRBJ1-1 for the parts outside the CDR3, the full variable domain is GAGVSQSPRYKVAKRGQDVALRCDPISGHVSLFWYQQALGQGPEFLTYFQNEAQLDKSGLPSDRFFAERPEGSVSTLKIQRTQQEDSAVYLCASSTNQAPGAFFGQGTRLTVV.

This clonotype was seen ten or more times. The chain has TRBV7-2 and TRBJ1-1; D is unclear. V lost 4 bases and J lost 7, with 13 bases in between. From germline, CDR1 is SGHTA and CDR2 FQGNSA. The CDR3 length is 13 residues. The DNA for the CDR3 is TGTGCCAGCAGCTACAAGTCGGGAAATGAAGCTTTCTTT. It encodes CASSYKSGNEAFF. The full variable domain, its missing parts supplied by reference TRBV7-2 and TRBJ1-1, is GAGVSQSPSNKVTEKGKDVELRCDPISGHTALYWYRQSLGQGLEFLIYFQGNSAPDKSGLPSDRFSAERTGGSVSTLTIQRTQQEDSAVYLCASSYKSGNEAFFGQGTRLTVV.